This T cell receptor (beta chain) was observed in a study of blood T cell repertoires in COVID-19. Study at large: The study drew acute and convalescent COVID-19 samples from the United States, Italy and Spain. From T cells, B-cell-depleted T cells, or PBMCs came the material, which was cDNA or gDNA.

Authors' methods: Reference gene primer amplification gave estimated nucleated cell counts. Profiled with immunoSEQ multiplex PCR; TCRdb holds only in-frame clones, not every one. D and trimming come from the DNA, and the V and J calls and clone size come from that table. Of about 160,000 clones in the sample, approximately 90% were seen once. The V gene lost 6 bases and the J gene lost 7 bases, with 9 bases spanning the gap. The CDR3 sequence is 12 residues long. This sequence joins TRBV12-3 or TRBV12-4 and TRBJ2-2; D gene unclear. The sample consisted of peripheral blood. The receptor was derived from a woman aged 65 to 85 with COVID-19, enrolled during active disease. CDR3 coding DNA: TGTGCCAGCAGCTTCGAGGTCGGGGAGCTGTTTTTT. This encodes CASSFEVGELFF.